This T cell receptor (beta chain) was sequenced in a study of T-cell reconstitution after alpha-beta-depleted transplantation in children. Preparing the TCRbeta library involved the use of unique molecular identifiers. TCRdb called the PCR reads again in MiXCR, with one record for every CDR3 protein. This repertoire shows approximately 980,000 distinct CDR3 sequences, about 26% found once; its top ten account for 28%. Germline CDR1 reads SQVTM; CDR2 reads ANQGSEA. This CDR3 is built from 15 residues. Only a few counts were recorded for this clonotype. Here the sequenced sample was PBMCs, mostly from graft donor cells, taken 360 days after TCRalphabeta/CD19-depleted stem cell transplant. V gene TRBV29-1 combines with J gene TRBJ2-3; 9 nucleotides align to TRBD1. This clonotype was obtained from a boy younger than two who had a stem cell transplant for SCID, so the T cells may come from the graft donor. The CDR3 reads CSTRTGAFSTDTQYF. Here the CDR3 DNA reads TGCAGTACCCGGACAGGGGCATTTAGCACAGATACGCAGTATTTT.